This T cell receptor (beta chain) was profiled in a study of T cells in Graves' hyperthyroidism and ophthalmopathy. As for the study in general: Staff took peripheral blood when the initial diagnosis was made, before any treatment began. Findings and limits, study-wide: Clonotypes that were expanded in thyroid above 0.001 mostly appeared in blood too. Ophthalmopathy stood apart from stable hyperthyroidism in a 13 V-J model.

Graves' hyperthyroidism without ophthalmopathy progression within 18 months was termed stable. CDR3 length equals 15 residues. The V and J ends lost 0 bases and 7 bases respectively, with 16 bases between them. Germline assignment: CDR1 MNHEY and CDR2 SVGAGI. What was amplified from RNA transcripts were TCR beta CDR3 regions. HTBI primers were used for first-round RT-PCR of the TCR CDR3. In TCRdb, the multiplex PCR reads were re-called with MiXCR into one record per CDR3 protein. This sample yields a few hundred thousand distinct CDR3 sequences, of which around a quarter are seen a single time; around 79% belongs to the top ten. This clonotype was counted a few times. Its antigen remains unidentified.

Sequenced input: blood. The sequence was obtained from a middle-aged man with Graves' hyperthyroidism. The genes are TRBV6-5 and TRBJ2-7; the D is unclear. CDR3 bases: TGTGCCAGCAGTTACTCGAGTACAGCAATCACGGAGCAGTACTTC. Translating it yields CASSYSSTAITEQYF.